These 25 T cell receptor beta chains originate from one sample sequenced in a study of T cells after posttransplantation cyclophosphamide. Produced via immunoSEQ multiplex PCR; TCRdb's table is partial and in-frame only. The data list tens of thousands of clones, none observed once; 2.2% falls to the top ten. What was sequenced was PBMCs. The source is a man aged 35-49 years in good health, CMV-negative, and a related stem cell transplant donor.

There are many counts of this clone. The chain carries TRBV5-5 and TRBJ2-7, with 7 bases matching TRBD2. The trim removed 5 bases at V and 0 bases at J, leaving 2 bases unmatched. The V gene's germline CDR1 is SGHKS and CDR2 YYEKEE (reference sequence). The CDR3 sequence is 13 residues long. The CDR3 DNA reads TGTGCCAGCAGTCTAGCGGTCTCCTACGAGCAGTACTTC. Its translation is CASSLAVSYEQYF.

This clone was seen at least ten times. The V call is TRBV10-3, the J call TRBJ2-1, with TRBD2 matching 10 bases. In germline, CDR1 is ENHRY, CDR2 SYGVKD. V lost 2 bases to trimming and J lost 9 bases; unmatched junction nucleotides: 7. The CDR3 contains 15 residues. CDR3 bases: TGTGCCATCAGTGAGGGCCTAGCGGGAGAGGCTGAGCAGTTCTTC. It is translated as CAISEGLAGEAEQFF.

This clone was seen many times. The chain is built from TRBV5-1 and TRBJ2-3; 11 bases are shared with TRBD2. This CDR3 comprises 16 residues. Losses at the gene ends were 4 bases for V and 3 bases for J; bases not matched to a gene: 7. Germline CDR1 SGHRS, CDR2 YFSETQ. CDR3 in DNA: TGCGCCAGCAGCAATAGCGGGAGGGCCCGAACAGATACGCAGTATTTT. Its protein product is CASSNSGRARTDTQYF.

CDR3 amino acids: CASSWTGANSPLHF. In DNA, the CDR3 is TGTGCCAGCAGTTGGACAGGGGCGAATTCACCCCTCCACTTT. The chain uses TRBV28 and TRBJ1-6; 9 bases align to TRBD1. J lost 7 bases, V lost 4 bases, and 2 bases had no gene match. Germline V gene lookup returns CDR1 MDHEN and CDR2 SYDVKM. The CDR3 runs to 14 residues.

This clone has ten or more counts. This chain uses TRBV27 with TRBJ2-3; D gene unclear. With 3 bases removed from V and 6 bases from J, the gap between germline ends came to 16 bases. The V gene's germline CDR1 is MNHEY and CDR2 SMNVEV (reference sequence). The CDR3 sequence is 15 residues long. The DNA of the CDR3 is TGTGCCAGCAGTTTTAAACGGAGTTATTCTGATACGCAGTATTTT. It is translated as CASSFKRSYSDTQYF.

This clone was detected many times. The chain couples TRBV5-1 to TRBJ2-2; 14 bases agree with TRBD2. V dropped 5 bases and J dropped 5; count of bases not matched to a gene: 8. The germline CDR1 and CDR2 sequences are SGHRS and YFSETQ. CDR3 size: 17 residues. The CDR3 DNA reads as TGCGCCAGCAGTCTCCGACTAGCGGGAGGGGAAACCGGGGAGCTGTTTTTT. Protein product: CASSLRLAGGETGELFF.

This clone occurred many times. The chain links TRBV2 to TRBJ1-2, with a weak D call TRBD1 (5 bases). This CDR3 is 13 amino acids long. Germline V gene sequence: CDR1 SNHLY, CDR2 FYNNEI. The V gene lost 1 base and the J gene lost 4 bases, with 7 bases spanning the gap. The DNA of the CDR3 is TGTGCCAGCAGTGAAGAGACAGTCTATGGCTACACCTTC. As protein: CASSEETVYGYTF. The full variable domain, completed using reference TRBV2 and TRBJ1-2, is EPEVTQTPSHQVTQMGQEVILRCVPISNHLYFYWYRQILGQKVEFLVSFYNNEISEKSEIFDDQFSVERPDGSNFTLKIRSTKLEDSAMYFCASSEETVYGYTFGSGTRLTVV.

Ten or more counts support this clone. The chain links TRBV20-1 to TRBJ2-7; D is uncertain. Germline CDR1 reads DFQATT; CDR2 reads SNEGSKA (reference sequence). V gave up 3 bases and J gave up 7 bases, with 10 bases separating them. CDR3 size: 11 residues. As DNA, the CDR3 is TGCAGTGCTAGCGCCGGGTTGGAGCAGTACTTC. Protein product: CSASAGLEQYF.

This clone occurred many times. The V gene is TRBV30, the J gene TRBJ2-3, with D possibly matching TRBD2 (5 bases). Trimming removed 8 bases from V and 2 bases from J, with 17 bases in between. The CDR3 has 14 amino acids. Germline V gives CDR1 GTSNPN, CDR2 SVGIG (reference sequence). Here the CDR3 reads CALKSGKSTDTQYF. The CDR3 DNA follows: TGTGCCCTAAAATCGGGGAAATCCACAGATACGCAGTATTTT.

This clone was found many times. CDR3 protein: CASSLQAYEQFF. The CDR3 DNA reads TGTGCCAGCAGCTTACAGGCTTACGAGCAGTTCTTC. The V and J genes are TRBV7-6 and TRBJ2-1; no clear D. The V gene lost 2 bases and the J gene lost 10 bases, with 9 bases spanning the gap. The CDR3 covers 12 residues. Germline assignment: CDR1 SGHVS and CDR2 FNYEAQ. The full variable domain, completed using reference TRBV7-6 and TRBJ2-1, is GAGVSQSPRYKVTKRGQDVALRCDPISGHVSLYWYRQALGQGPEFLTYFNYEAQQDKSGLPNDRFSAERPEGSISTLTIQRTEQRDSAMYRCASSLQAYEQFFGPGTRLTVL.

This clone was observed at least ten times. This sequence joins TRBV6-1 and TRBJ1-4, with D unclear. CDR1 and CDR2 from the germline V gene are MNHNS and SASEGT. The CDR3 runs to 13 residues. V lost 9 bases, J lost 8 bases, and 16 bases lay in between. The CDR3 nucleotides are TGTGCCAGTTTTGGAGGGAATAACGAAAAACTGTTTTTT. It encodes CASFGGNNEKLFF.

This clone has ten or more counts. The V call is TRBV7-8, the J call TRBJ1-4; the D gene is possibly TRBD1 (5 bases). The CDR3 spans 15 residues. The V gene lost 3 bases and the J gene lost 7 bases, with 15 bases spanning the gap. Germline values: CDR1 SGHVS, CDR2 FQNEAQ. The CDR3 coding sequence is TGTGCCAGCAGCTTGAGCCGTGGGGCGCGTGAAAAACTGTTTTTT. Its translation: CASSLSRGAREKLFF. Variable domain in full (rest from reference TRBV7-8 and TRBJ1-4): GAGVSQSPRYKVAKRGQDVALRCDPISGHVSLFWYQQALGQGPEFLTYFQNEAQLDKSGLPSDRFFAERPEGSVSTLKIQRTQQEDSAVYLCASSLSRGAREKLFFGSGTQLSVL.

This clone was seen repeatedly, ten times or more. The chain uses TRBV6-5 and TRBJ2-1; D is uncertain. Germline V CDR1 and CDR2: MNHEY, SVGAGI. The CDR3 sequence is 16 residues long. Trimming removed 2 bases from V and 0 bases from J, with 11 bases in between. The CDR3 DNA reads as TGTGCCAGCAGTTACACAAGCCGAGGCTCCTACAATGAGCAGTTCTTC. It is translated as CASSYTSRGSYNEQFF.

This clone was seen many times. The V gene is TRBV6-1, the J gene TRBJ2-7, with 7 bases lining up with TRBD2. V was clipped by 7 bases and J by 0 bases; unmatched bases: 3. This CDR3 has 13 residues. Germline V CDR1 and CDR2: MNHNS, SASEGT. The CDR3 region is CASTWTSSYEQYF. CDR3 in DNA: TGTGCCAGCACGTGGACTAGCTCCTACGAGCAGTACTTC.

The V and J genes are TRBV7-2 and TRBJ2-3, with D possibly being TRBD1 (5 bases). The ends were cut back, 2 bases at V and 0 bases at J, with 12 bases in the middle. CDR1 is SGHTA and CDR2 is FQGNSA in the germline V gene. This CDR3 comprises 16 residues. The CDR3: CASSLIADTSTDTQYF. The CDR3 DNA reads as TGTGCCAGCAGCTTAATCGCGGACACTAGCACAGATACGCAGTATTTT.

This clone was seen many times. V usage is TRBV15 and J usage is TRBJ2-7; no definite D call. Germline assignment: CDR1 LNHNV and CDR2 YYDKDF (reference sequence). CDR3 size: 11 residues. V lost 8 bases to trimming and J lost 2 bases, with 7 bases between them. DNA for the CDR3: TGTGCCACCGGAACAGCCTACGAGCAGTACTTC. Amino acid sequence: CATGTAYEQYF.

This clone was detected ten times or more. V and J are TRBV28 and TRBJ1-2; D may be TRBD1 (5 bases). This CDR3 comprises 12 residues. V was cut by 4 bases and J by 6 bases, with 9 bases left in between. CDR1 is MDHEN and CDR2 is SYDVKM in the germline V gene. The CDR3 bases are TGTGCCAGCAGTTCAGGGTATGATGGCTACACCTTC. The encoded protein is CASSSGYDGYTF.

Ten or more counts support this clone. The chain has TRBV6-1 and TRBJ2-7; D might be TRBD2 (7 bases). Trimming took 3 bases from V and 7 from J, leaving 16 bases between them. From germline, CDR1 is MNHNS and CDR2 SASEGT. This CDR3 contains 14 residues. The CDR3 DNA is TGTGCCAGCAGTGACGGGGGAGGGGGTAGGGAGCAGTACTTC. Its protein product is CASSDGGGGREQYF.

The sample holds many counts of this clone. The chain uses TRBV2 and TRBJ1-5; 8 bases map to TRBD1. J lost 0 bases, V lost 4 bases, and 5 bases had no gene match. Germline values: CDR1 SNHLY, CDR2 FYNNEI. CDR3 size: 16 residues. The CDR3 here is CASSGGTGLSNQPQHF. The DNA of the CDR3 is TGTGCCAGCAGTGGGGGGACAGGACTTAGCAATCAGCCCCAGCATTTT. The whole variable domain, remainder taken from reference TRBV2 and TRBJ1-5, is EPEVTQTPSHQVTQMGQEVILRCVPISNHLYFYWYRQILGQKVEFLVSFYNNEISEKSEIFDDQFSVERPDGSNFTLKIRSTKLEDSAMYFCASSGGTGLSNQPQHFGDGTRLSIL.

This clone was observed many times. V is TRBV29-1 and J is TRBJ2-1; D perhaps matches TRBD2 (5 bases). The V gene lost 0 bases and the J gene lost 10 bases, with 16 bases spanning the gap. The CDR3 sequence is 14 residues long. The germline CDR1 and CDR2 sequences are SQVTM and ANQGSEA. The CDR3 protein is CSVEDTRVGEEQFF. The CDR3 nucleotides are TGCAGCGTTGAAGATACTAGGGTCGGCGAAGAGCAGTTCTTC.

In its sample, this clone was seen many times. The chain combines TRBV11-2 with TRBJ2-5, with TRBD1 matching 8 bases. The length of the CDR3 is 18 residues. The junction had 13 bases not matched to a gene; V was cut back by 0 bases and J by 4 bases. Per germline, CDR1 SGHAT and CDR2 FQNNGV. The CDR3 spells CASSLDRLGQGAGETQYF. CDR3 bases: TGTGCCAGCAGCTTAGATCGGTTAGGGCAGGGGGCCGGAGAGACCCAGTACTTC.

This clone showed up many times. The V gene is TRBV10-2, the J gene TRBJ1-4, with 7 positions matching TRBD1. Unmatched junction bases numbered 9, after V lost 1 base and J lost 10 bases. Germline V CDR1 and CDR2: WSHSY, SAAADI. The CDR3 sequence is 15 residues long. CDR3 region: CASSEWAGGPGKLFF. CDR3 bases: TGCGCCAGCAGTGAGTGGGCAGGGGGACCGGGAAAACTGTTTTTT.

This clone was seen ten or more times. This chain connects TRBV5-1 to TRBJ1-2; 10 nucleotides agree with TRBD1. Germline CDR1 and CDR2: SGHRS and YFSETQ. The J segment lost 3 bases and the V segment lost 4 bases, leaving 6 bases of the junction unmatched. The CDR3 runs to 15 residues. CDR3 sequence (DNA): TGCGCCAGCAGCCCCCGACAGGGGGCGGACTATGGCTACACCTTC. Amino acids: CASSPRQGADYGYTF.

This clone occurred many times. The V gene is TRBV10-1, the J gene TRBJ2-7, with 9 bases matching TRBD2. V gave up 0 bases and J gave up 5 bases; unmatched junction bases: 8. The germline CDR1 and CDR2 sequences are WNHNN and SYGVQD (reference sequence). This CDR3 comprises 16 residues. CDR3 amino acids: CASSESIIAGADEQYF. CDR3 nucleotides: TGCGCCAGCAGTGAGTCGATAATAGCGGGAGCTGACGAGCAGTACTTC.

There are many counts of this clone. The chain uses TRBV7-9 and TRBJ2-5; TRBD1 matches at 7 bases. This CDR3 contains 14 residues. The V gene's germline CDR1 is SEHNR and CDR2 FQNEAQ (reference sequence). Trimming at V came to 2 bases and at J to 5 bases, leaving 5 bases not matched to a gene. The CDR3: CASSLRGGGETQYF. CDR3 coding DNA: TGTGCCAGCAGCTTAAGAGGGGGCGGGGAGACCCAGTACTTC.